Below, 21 T cell receptor beta chains from the same sample are listed, as sequenced in a study of blood T cell repertoires in COVID-19. Produced via immunoSEQ multiplex PCR; TCRdb's table is partial and in-frame only. Among roughly 210,000 clones listed, 87% were seen once. The sequencing sample was made of PBMCs or T cells enriched from blood (not recorded which). These TCRs come from a man aged 30 to 39 in a cohort exposed to, infected with or recovered from COVID-19 (not recorded which).

V and J are TRBV27 and TRBJ1-1; perhaps TRBD1 as D (5 bases). V shed 6 bases and J shed 1 base, with 15 bases lying between them. Germline V gene data show CDR1 as MNHEY and CDR2 as SMNVEV (reference sequence). The CDR3 consists of 15 residues. The CDR3 protein is CASRRDSGWNTEAFF. The CDR3 bases are TGTGCCAGCAGACGGGACTCCGGGTGGAACACTGAAGCTTTCTTT.

The rearrangement joins TRBV5-1 to TRBJ2-7; 15 bases line up with TRBD2. Germline V gene lookup returns CDR1 SGHRS and CDR2 YFSETQ. The CDR3 consists of 17 residues. V shed 0 bases, J shed 5 bases, and the junction held 6 bases outside the gene matches. The CDR3 sequence is CASSLGTSGRAGDEQYF. In DNA form, the CDR3 reads TGCGCCAGCAGCTTGGGGACTAGCGGGAGGGCAGGCGACGAGCAGTACTTC.

The chain is built from TRBV4-2 and TRBJ1-1, with D hard to call. This CDR3 has 13 residues. The V and J ends lost 6 bases and 5 bases respectively, with 13 bases between them. Germline CDR1 reads LGHNA; CDR2 reads YNFKEQ. The CDR3 loop reads CASRSGMRTEAFF. In DNA, the CDR3 is TGTGCCAGCAGATCGGGGATGAGGACTGAAGCTTTCTTT.

The chain uses TRBV29-1 and TRBJ2-7, with D uncertain. Trimming left V 7 bases short and J 5 bases short, with 18 bases between. This CDR3 contains 13 residues. Per the germline V gene, CDR1 is SQVTM and CDR2 is ANQGSEA. In DNA form, the CDR3 reads TGCAGCGGGGTGACTCCTACTCTCAACGAGCAGTACTTC. Its translation: CSGVTPTLNEQYF.

This chain uses TRBV28 with TRBJ2-5; possibly TRBD1 for D (6 bases). The CDR3 extends over 14 amino acids. V lost 4 bases and J 5 bases, leaving 14 bases between the germline ends. Per germline, CDR1 MDHEN and CDR2 SYDVKM. CDR3 sequence reads: CASSSAGARETQYF. DNA of the CDR3: TGTGCCAGCAGTTCCGCAGGGGCGCGGGAGACCCAGTACTTC.

V is TRBV19 and J is TRBJ1-4; TRBD1 is a possible D gene (5 bases). Germline lookup yields CDR1 LNHDA and CDR2 SQIVND (reference sequence). The CDR3 runs to 10 residues. The ends were cut back, 10 bases at V and 8 bases at J, with 8 bases in the middle. The DNA of the CDR3 is TGTGCCACCCGGGGGGAAAAACTGTTTTTT. Its protein is CATRGEKLFF.

The chain recombines TRBV29-1 with TRBJ1-5; D gene unclear. Germline CDR1 and CDR2: SQVTM and ANQGSEA. CDR3 length: 13 residues. Deletions cut 6 bases from V and 4 bases from J, with 13 bases between. CDR3 in amino acids: CSVAEGGNQPQHF. CDR3 in DNA: TGCAGCGTCGCAGAGGGCGGAAATCAGCCCCAGCATTTT.

The chain's CDR3 is CASSLGLAGADTQYF. The CDR3 coding sequence is TGTGCCAGTAGCCTCGGGCTAGCTGGCGCAGATACGCAGTATTTT. The chain is built from TRBV19 and TRBJ2-3; D is possibly TRBD2 (5 bases). V was pared by 6 bases and J by 4 bases, with 17 bases between. The CDR3 extends over 15 amino acids. Germline V gives CDR1 LNHDA, CDR2 SQIVND (reference sequence).

The chain recombines TRBV13 with TRBJ1-1; no firm D call. There are 14 residues in the CDR3. Trimming cost V 3 bases and J 1 base, with 9 bases left between them. CDR1 PRHDT and CDR2 FYEKMQ come from the germline V gene (reference sequence). CDR3 DNA sequence: TGTGCCAGCAGCTTTTTATGGCAGAACACTGAAGCTTTCTTT. Translation gives CASSFLWQNTEAFF.

V usage is TRBV2 and J usage is TRBJ2-7; 7 bases align to TRBD2. The trim removed 9 bases at V and 7 bases at J, leaving 6 bases unmatched. CDR1 and CDR2 from the germline V gene are SNHLY and FYNNEI. This CDR3 contains 11 residues. In DNA, the CDR3 is TGTGCCAGTGCCGCCGGGGGGGAGCAGTACTTC. Its protein is CASAAGGEQYF. Drawing the rest from reference TRBV2 and TRBJ2-7, the complete variable domain is EPEVTQTPSHQVTQMGQEVILRCVPISNHLYFYWYRQILGQKVEFLVSFYNNEISEKSEIFDDQFSVERPDGSNFTLKIRSTKLEDSAMYFCASAAGGEQYFGPGTRLTVT.

This clone was counted a single time. The J gene is TRBJ2-7, the V gene TRBV7-9; maybe TRBD2 (5 bases). Germline V gives CDR1 SEHNR, CDR2 FQNEAQ (reference sequence). Trimming took off 3 bases at V and 2 bases at J, with 5 bases between the two ends. CDR3 length: 12 residues. CDR3 nucleotide sequence: TGTGCCAGCAGCTTCGGGGCCTACGAGCAGTACTTC. Its translation is CASSFGAYEQYF.

The chain carries TRBV27 and TRBJ1-6; D is perhaps TRBD1 (5 bases). From germline, CDR1 is MNHEY and CDR2 SMNVEV (reference sequence). The V end lost 3 bases, the J end lost 7 bases, and 10 bases lay between the germline ends. The CDR3 runs 14 residues. CDR3 protein: CASSFSQGNSPLHF. The DNA of the CDR3 is TGTGCCAGCAGTTTCAGCCAGGGAAATTCACCCCTCCACTTT.

This clone was seen once. The genes are TRBV25-1 and TRBJ2-2; TRBD1 matches at 8 bases. V dropped 4 bases and J dropped 7; count of bases not matched to a gene: 8. CDR3 size: 15 residues. CDR1 MGHDK and CDR2 SYGVNS come from the germline V gene. Here the CDR3 reads CASSGDRGGIGELFF. The CDR3 DNA reads TGTGCCAGCAGTGGTGACAGGGGAGGAATCGGGGAGCTGTTTTTT.

This chain joins TRBV20-1 and TRBJ2-1; 8 bases line up with TRBD2. The V and J ends lost 3 bases and 5 bases, in that order; junction bases with no gene match: 9. There are 15 residues in the CDR3. CDR1 is DFQATT and CDR2 is SNEGSKA in the germline V gene (reference sequence). This chain's CDR3 is CSASSSGSRDNEQFF. For the CDR3, the DNA is TGCAGTGCTAGTTCGAGCGGGAGTAGGGACAATGAGCAGTTCTTC.

This chain joins TRBV11-2 and TRBJ2-1; D not resolved. The CDR3 runs 15 residues. The ends were cut back, 0 bases at V and 2 bases at J, with 8 bases in the middle. Germline CDR1 reads SGHAT; CDR2 reads FQNNGV. CDR3 region: CASSLEGGPYNEQFF. In nucleotides, the CDR3 is TGTGCCAGCAGCTTAGAAGGTGGGCCCTACAATGAGCAGTTCTTC. The full variable domain, its missing parts supplied by reference TRBV11-2 and TRBJ2-1, is EAGVAQSPRYKIIEKRQSVAFWCNPISGHATLYWYQQILGQGPKLLIQFQNNGVVDDSQLPKDRFSAERLKGVDSTLKIQPAKLEDSAVYLCASSLEGGPYNEQFFGPGTRLTVL.

The V gene is TRBV11-2, the J gene TRBJ2-3; 7 positions agree with TRBD2. CDR1 and CDR2 (germline): SGHAT, FQNNGV. The CDR3 length is 19 residues. With 1 base clipped from V and 1 base from J, the junction kept 14 bases outside the gene matches. The CDR3 region is CASSLGRGSRRFGTDTQYF. CDR3 coding DNA: TGTGCCAGCAGCTTAGGGCGCGGGAGCCGAAGGTTCGGCACAGATACGCAGTATTTT.

This clone has just one count. This sequence joins TRBV24-1 and TRBJ2-7; D may be TRBD2 (5 bases). Trimming left V 0 bases short and J 8 bases short, with 7 bases between. Germline loops: CDR1 KGHDR, CDR2 SFDVKD. The length of the CDR3 is 12 residues. CDR3 in amino acids: CATSDLSGKQYF. The CDR3 DNA sequence: TGTGCCACCAGTGATTTGTCGGGGAAGCAGTACTTC.

This clone was seen a single time. The rearrangement joins TRBV5-6 to TRBJ2-2, with 12 bases matching TRBD2. CDR3 length: 15 residues. Germline values: CDR1 SGHDT, CDR2 YYEEEE. Losses at the gene ends were 2 bases for V and 5 bases for J; bases not matched to a gene: 1. In nucleotides, the CDR3 is TGTGCCAGCAGCTTACTAGCGGGAGGTACCGGGGAGCTGTTTTTT. It yields the protein CASSLLAGGTGELFF. The full variable domain, with the rest looked up from reference TRBV5-6 and TRBJ2-2, is DAGVTQSPTHLIKTRGQQVTLRCSPKSGHDTVSWYQQALGQGPQFIFQYYEEEERQRGNFPDRFSGHQFPNYSSELNVNALLLGDSALYLCASSLLAGGTGELFFGEGSRLTVL.

The J gene is TRBJ1-1, the V gene TRBV27; D is uncertain. The CDR3 is made up of 16 amino acids. The ends were cut back, 0 bases at V and 1 base at J, with 12 bases in the middle. Per the germline V gene, CDR1 is MNHEY and CDR2 is SMNVEV (reference sequence). CDR3 DNA: TGTGCCAGCAGTTTATCGTCGCAGGTTCCGAACACTGAAGCTTTCTTT. Its protein is CASSLSSQVPNTEAFF.

This chain uses TRBV24-1 with TRBJ2-5, with 9 bases identical to TRBD2. Germline V gene sequence: CDR1 KGHDR, CDR2 SFDVKD. The CDR3 is 15 residues long. V was clipped by 0 bases and J by 4 bases; unmatched bases: 2. The CDR3 region has the DNA TGTGCCACCAGTGATTTGACGCGGGGGGGAGAGACCCAGTACTTC. Translation gives CATSDLTRGGETQYF.

The genes are TRBV28 and TRBJ2-7, with 10 positions matching TRBD2. CDR3 length: 14 residues. Germline V gene sequence: CDR1 MDHEN, CDR2 SYDVKM. J was trimmed by 4 bases and V by 8 bases; bases with no gene match: 8. DNA for the CDR3: TGTGCCAGCGGTGAGCGGGAGGGTGGATACGAGCAGTACTTC. Its translation: CASGEREGGYEQYF.